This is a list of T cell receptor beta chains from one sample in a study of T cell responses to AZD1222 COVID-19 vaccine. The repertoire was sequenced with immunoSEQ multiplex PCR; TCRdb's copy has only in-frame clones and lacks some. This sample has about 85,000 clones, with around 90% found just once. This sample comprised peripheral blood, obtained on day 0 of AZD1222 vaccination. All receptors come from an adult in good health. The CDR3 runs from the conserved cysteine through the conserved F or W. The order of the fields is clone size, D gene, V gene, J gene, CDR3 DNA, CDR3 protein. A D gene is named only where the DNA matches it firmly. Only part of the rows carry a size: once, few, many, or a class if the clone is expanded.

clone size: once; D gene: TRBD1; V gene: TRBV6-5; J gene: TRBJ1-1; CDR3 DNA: TGTGCCAGCAGCCCGGGACAGGGGAGAGAAGCTTTCTTT; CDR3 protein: CASSPGQGREAFF
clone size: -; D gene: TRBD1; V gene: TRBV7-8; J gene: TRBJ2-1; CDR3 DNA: TGTGCCAGCAGCGTCTGGGACAGCTCCTACAATGAGCAGTTCTTC; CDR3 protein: CASSVWDSSYNEQFF
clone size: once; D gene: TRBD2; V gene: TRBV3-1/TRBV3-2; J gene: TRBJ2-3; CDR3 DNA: TGTGCCAGCAGTCGTAGCGGGAGTTCCGCAGATACGCAGTATTTT; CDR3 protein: CASSRSGSSADTQYF
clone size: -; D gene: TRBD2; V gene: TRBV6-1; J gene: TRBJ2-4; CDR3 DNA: TGTGCCAGCAGTGCAGCGGGAGTGGGGAGGGCCAAAAACATTCAGTACTTC; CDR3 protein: CASSAAGVGRAKNIQYF
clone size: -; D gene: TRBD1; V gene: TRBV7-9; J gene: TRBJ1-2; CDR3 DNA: TGTGCCAGCAGCTTAGCGGCAGGGGGGAGCTATGGCTACACCTTC; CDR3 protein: CASSLAAGGSYGYTF
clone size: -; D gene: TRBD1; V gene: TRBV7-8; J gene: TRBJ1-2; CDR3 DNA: TGTGCCAGCAGCTTAGCAGGACAGGGGGTAAACTATGGCTACACCTTC; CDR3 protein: CASSLAGQGVNYGYTF
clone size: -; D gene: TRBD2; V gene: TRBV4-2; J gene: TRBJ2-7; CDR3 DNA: TGTGCCAGCAGATATGGCGGGAGGCTCTCCTACGAGCAGTACTTC; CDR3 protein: CASRYGGRLSYEQYF
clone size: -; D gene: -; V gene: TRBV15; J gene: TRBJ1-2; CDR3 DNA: TGTGCCACCAGCAACTTCCCGAAAGGGGCCAAAGGAGGCTACACCTTC; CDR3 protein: CATSNFPKGAKGGYTF
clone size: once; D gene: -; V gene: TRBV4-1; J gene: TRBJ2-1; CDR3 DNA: TGCGCCAGCAGCCAAGGAGGTTCTCTTTCGTCCTACAATGAGCAGTTCTTC; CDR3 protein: CASSQGGSLSSYNEQFF
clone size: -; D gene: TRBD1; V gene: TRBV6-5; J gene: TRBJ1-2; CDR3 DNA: TGTGCCAGCAGTTACGGCACCAGGGGGCTGGATGGCTACACCTTC; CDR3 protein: CASSYGTRGLDGYTF
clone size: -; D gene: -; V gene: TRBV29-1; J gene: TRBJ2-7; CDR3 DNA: TGCAGCGTCCTGGGACCCTCCTACGAGCAGTACTTC; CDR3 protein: CSVLGPSYEQYF
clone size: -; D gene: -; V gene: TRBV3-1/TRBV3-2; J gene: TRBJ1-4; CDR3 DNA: TGTGCCAGCAGCCAAGAAGAAGGCAGGGGCCCCTTGCTGTTTTTT; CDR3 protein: CASSQEEGRGPLLFF
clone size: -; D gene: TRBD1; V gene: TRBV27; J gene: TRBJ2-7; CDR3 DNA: TGTGCCAGCAGTTTTAGGGGACAGGGCAGATACGAGCAGTACTTC; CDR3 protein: CASSFRGQGRYEQYF
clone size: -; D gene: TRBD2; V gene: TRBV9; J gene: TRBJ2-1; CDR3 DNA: TGTGCCAGCAGCGTATCTAGCGGGAGGGCCTATGAGCAGTTCTTC; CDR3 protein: CASSVSSGRAYEQFF
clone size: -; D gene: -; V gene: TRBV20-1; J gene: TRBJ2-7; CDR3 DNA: TGCAGTGCTAGTAGCCCGCAGGACTCTTACGAGCAGTACTTC; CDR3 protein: CSASSPQDSYEQYF
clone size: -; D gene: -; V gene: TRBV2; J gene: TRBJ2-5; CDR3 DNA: TGTGCCAGCACCGGCGAGGAAGAGACCCAGTACTTC; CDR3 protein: CASTGEEETQYF
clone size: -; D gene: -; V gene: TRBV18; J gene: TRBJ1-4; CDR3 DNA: TGTGCCAGCTCACCAAGGTCGTCCGGGACCCTGTTTTTT; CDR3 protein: CASSPRSSGTLFF
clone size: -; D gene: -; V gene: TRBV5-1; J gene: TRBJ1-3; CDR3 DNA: TGCGCCAGCAGCTTGGGTAGGGGACAAGCTGGAAACACCATATATTTT; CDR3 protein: CASSLGRGQAGNTIYF
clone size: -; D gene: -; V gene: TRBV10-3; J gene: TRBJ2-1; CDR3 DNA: TGTGCCACTTTAGCGGAAAGCTCCTACAATGAGCAGTTCTTC; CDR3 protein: CATLAESSYNEQFF
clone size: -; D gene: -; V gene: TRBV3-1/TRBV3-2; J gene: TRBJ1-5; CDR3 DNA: TGTGCCAGCAGCCAAGGTCGGGGGGGCAATCAGCCCCAGCATTTT; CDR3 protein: CASSQGRGGNQPQHF
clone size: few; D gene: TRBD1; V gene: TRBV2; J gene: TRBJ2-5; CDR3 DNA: TGTGCCAGCCATCGGGACAGGGTCCAAGAGACCCAGTACTTC; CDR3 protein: CASHRDRVQETQYF
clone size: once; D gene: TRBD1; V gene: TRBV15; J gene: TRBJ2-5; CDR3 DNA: TGTGCCACCAGCACTTTTGGGACAGCACAAGAGACCCAGTACTTC; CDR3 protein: CATSTFGTAQETQYF
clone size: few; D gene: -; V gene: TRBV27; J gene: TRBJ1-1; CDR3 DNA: TGTGCCAGCAGTTTACTTGTAAACACTGAAGCTTTCTTT; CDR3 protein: CASSLLVNTEAFF
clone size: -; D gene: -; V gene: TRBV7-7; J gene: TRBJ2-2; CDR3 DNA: TGTGCTAGCAGTGTGGGATTTTTCGACACCGGGGAGCTGTTTTTT; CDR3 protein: CASSVGFFDTGELFF
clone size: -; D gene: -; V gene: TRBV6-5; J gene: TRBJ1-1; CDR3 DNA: TGTGCCAGCAGTTACTCGACAGGGAACACTGAAGCTTTCTTT; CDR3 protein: CASSYSTGNTEAFF
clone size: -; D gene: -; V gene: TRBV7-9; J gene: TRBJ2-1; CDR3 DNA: TGTGCCAGCAGCTCCCTGGACAATGAGCAGTTCTTC; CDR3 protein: CASSSLDNEQFF
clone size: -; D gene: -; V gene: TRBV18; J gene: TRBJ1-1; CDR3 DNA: TGTGCCAGCTCACCACGAATCAGTAGGAACCCTGAAGCTTTCTTT; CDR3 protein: CASSPRISRNPEAFF
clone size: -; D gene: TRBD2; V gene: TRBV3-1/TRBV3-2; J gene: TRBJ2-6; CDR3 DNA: TGTGCCAGCAGCCAAGATCCCAGCGGGAGACCAAAAGGGGCCAACGTCCTGACTTTC; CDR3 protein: CASSQDPSGRPKGANVLTF
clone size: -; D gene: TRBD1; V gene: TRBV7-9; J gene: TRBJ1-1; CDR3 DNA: TGTGCCAGCAGCTCCGGGGGACAGAGGGACACTGAAGCTTTCTTT; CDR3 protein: CASSSGGQRDTEAFF
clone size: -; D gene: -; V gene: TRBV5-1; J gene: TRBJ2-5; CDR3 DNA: TGCGCCAGCAGCTTGGCGGGAGAAGATGAGACCCAGTACTTC; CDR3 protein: CASSLAGEDETQYF
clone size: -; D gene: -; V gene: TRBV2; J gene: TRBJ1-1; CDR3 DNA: TGTGCCAGCAGCGGGGCGGGTTTTTCACACACGAACACTGAAGCTTTCTTT; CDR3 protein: CASSGAGFSHTNTEAFF
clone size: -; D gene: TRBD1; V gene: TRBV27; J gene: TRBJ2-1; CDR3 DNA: TGTGCCAGCAGTTCGCGTCTAGACAGGGGTAGGGATGAGCAGTTCTTC; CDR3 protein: CASSSRLDRGRDEQFF
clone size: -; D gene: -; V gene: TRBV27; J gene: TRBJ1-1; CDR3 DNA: TGTGCCAGCAGTTTGGGGCAGCGTAACGCTGAAGCTTTCTTT; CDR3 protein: CASSLGQRNAEAFF
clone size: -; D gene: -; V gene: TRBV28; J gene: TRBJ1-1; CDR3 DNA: TGTGCCAGCAGGGCAGGGGTGGCTGAAGCTTTCTTT; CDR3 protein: CASRAGVAEAFF
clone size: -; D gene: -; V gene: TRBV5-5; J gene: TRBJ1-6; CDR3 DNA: TGTGCCAGCAGCTATGATACATCGTCCTATAATTCACCCCTCCACTTT; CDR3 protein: CASSYDTSSYNSPLHF
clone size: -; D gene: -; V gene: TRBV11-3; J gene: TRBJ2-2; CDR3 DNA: TGTGCCAGCAGCTCCCAGGAGTACACCGGGGAGCTGTTTTTT; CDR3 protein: CASSSQEYTGELFF
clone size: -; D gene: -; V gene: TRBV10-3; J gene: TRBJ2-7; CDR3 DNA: TGTGCCTCGCGCGGGTATGGGACCTACGAGCAGTACTTC; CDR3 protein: CASRGYGTYEQYF
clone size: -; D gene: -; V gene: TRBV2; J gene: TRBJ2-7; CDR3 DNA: TGTGCCAGCAAGGTGGAGGCGTGGAGCTCCTACGAGCAGTACTTC; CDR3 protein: CASKVEAWSSYEQYF
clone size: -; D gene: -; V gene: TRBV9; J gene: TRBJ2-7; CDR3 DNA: TGTGCCAGCAGATCCGGCGGGATAGGCGAGCAGTACTTC; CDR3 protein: CASRSGGIGEQYF
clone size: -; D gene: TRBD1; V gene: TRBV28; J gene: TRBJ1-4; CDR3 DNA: TGTGCCAGCCAGTTTCTCTCCGGGACAGCAACTAATGAAAAACTGTTTTTT; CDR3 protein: CASQFLSGTATNEKLFF
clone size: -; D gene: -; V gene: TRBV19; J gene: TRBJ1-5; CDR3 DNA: TGTGCCAGTACTCCCCTGGGGGGAGCGGGACAGCCCCAGCATTTT; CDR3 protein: CASTPLGGAGQPQHF
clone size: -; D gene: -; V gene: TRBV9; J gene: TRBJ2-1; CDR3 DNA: TGTACCAGCAGCGTAGCAGGGAGTCACACCTACAATGAGCAGTTCTTC; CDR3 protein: CTSSVAGSHTYNEQFF
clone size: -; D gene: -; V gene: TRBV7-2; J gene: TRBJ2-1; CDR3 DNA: TGTGCCAGCAGCTTAGCTCTAGCCTCCTACAATGAGCAGTTCTTC; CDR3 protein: CASSLALASYNEQFF
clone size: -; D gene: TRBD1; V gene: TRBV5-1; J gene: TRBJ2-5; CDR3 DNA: TGCGCCAGCAGCTTGGGACAGGGTGTTGGGGAGACCCAGTACTTC; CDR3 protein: CASSLGQGVGETQYF
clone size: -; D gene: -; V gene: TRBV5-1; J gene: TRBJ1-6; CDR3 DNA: TGCGCCAGCAGCTCCGACGGAAATAATTCACCCCTCCACTTT; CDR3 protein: CASSSDGNNSPLHF
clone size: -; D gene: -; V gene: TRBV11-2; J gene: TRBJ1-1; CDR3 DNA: TGTGCCAGCAGCCTACGCCGGGACCTAGAGTACACTGAAGCTTTCTTT; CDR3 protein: CASSLRRDLEYTEAFF
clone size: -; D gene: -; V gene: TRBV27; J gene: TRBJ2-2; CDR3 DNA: TGTGCCAGCAGTTTCTCAGCCTTCTCGGAGTCCGCCGGGGAGCTGTTTTTT; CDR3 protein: CASSFSAFSESAGELFF
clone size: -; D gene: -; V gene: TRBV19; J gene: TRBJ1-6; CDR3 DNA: TGTGCCAGTAGTGAAACCGGGACTACAATTAATTCACCCCTCCACTTT; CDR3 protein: CASSETGTTINSPLHF
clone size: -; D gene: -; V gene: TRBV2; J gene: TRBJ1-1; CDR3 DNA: TGTGCCAGCAAAGGACAGATGAACACTGAAGCTTTCTTT; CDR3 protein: CASKGQMNTEAFF
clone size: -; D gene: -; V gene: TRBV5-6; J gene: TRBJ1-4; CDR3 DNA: TGTGCCAGCAGCTTCGGACTCGATCCCCGGTCGACTAATGAAAAACTGTTTTTT; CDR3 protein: CASSFGLDPRSTNEKLFF